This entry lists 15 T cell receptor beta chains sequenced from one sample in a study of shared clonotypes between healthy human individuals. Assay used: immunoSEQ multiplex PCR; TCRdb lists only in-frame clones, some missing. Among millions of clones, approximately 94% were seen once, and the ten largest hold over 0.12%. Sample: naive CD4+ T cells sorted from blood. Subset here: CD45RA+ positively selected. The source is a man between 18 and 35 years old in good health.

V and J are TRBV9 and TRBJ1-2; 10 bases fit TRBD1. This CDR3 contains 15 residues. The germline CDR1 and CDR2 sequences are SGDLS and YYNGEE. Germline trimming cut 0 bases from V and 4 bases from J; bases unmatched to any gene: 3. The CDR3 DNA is TGTGCCAGCAGCGTAGCGACAGGGGGCGGCTATGGCTACACCTTC. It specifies CASSVATGGGYGYTF.

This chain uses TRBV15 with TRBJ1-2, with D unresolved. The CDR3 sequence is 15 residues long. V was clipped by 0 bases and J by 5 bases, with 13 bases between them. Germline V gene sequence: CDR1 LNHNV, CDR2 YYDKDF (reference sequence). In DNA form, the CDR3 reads TGTGCCACCAGCAGAGATTTGAGAGGAGAGTATGGCTACACCTTC. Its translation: CATSRDLRGEYGYTF.

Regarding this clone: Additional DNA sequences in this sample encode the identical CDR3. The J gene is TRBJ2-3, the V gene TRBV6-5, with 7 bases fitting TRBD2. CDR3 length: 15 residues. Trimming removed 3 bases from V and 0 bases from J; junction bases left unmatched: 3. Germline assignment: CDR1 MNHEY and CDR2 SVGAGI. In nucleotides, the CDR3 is TGTGCCAGCAGTTATTCTAGCGGTAGCACAGATACGCAGTATTTT. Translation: CASSYSSGSTDTQYF.

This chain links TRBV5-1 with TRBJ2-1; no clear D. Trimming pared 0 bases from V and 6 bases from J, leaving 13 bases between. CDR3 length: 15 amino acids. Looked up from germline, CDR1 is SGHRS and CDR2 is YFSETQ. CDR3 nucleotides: TGCGCCAGCAGCTTGGATAGTTTGTGGGTCAATGAGCAGTTCTTC. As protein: CASSLDSLWVNEQFF. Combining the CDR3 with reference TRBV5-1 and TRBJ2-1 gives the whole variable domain KAGVTQTPRYLIKTRGQQVTLSCSPISGHRSVSWYQQTPGQGLQFLFEYFSETQRNKGNFPGRFSGRQFSNSRSEMNVSTLELGDSALYLCASSLDSLWVNEQFFGPGTRLTVL.

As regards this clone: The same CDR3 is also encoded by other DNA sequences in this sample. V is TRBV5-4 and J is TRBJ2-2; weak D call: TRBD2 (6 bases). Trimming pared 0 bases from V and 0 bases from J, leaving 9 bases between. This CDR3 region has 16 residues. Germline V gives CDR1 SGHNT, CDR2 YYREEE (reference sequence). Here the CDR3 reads CASSLAGTANTGELFF. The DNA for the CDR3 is TGTGCCAGCAGCTTGGCGGGGACTGCGAACACCGGGGAGCTGTTTTTT.

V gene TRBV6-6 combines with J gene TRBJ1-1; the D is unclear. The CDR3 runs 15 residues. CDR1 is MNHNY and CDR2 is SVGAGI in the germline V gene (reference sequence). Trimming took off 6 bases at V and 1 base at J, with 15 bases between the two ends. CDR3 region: CASSAPGVRNTEAFF. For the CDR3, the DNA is TGTGCCAGCAGCGCACCTGGGGTTCGGAACACTGAAGCTTTCTTT.

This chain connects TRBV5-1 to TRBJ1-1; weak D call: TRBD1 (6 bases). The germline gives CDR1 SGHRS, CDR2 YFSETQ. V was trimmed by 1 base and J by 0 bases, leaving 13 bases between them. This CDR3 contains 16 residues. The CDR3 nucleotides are TGCGCCAGCAGCTTGCGGTCGGGGGGCTTGAACACTGAAGCTTTCTTT. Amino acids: CASSLRSGGLNTEAFF.

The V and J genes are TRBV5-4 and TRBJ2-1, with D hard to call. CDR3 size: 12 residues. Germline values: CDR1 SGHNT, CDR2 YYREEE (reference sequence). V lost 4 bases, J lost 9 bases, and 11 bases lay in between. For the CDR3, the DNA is TGTGCCAGCAGCCCCCAAGTCGGTGAGCAGTTCTTC. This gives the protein CASSPQVGEQFF.

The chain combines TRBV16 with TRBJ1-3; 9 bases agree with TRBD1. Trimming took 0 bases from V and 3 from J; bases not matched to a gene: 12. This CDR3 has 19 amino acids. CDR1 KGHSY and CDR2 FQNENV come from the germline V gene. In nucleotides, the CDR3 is TGTGCCAGCAGCCAATCCGCGCCCGACAGGGGGTTAGATGGAAACACCATATATTTT. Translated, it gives CASSQSAPDRGLDGNTIYF.

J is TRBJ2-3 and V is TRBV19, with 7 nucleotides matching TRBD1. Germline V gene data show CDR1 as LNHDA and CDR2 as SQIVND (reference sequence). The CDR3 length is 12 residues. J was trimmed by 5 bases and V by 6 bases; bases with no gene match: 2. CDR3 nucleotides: TGTGCCAGTAGCACAGGGGAAGATACGCAGTATTTT. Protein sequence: CASSTGEDTQYF.

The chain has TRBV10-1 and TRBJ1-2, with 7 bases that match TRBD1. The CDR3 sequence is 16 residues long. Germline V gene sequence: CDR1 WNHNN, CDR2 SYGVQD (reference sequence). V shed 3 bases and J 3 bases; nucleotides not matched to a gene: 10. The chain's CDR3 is CASSEGTAPSYYGYTF. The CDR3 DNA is TGCGCCAGCAGTGAAGGGACAGCTCCTTCCTACTATGGCTACACCTTC.

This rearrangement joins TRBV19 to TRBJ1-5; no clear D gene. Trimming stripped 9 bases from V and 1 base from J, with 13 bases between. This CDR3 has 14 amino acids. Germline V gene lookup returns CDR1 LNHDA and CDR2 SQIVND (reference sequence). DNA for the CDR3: TGTGCCAGCAACAACGAAGGGAGCAATCAGCCCCAGCATTTT. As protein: CASNNEGSNQPQHF.

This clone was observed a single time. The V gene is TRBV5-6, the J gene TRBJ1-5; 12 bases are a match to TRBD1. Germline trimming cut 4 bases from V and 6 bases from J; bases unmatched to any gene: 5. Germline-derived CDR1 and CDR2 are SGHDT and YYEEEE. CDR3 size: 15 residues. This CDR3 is CASSKGTGGFQPQHF. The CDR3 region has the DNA TGTGCCAGCAGCAAAGGGACAGGGGGCTTTCAGCCCCAGCATTTT.

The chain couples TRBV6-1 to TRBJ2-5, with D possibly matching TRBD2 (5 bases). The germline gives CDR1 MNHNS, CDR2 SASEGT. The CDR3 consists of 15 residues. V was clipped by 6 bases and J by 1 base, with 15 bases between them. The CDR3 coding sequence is TGTGCCAGCAGCCGGATAAGCGGAGCCCAAGAGACCCAGTACTTC. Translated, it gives CASSRISGAQETQYF.

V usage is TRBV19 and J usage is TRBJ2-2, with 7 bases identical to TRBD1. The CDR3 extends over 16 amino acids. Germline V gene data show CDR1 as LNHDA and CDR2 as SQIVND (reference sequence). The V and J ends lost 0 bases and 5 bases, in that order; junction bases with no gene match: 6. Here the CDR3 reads CASSIDWTGRTGELFF. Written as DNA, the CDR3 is TGTGCCAGTAGTATAGATTGGACAGGAAGGACCGGGGAGCTGTTTTTT. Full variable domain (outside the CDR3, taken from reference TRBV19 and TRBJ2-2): DGGITQSPKYLFRKEGQNVTLSCEQNLNHDAMYWYRQDPGQGLRLIYYSQIVNDFQKGDIAEGYSVSREKKESFPLTVTSAQKNPTAFYLCASSIDWTGRTGELFFGEGSRLTVL.